The source of this T cell receptor beta chain is a study of blood T cells in healthy people across ages (dated by TCRdb to about 2015). In the study overall: In model experiments, roughly one uniquely barcoded TCR beta cDNA molecule per two T cells was captured by template switching. The study measured age-related changes in TCR beta repertoire diversity using deep sequencing normalized with unique cDNA molecular identifiers. The donors were divided into four age groups: young (average around 15 years), middle-aged (about 41), aged (approximately 62) and long-lived (82). To avoid experimental bias, donors of different ages were randomly spread across the sequencing lanes. For two donors (one aged 18 to 30 and one aged 80 or older), the study analyzed two additional independent replicas of 1 million unique cDNA reads from the same blood draw. Paper-wide results and their limitations: A strong correlation was found between observed TCR beta diversity and the percentage of naive T cells measured by flow cytometry. The CMV infection status of donors was not known, potentially confounding age-related changes in expanded clonotypes. Estimates of total diversity based on one million sequenced T cells were regarded as lower bounds and as underestimates. Compared with the aged group, the long-lived group had more naive CD4+ T cells, fewer expanded clones and increased TCR diversity, suggesting age selection. Conclusive comparison of naive and antigen-experienced compartments was prevented by the profiling of bulk unsorted PBMCs. Observed TCR beta diversity per million T cells fell roughly linearly with age, and a significant reduction was already apparent by age roughly 41.

This clonotype occurred many times. Its antigen has not been determined. One base away there is no much larger clone; base qualities are not given. The protocol used for the library was 5' RACE. Sequencing used an Illumina HiSeq 2500. A second PCR of about 6 to 11 cycles was performed with a sample-barcoded 5' primer and a J-beta primer mix. A template-switch 5' adaptor carrying 12 random nucleotides introduced a unique molecular identifier onto each TCR beta cDNA molecule. Each sample yielded at least 2.5 million CDR3-containing paired-end reads. First-strand cDNA synthesis was performed from all RNA using the Mint cDNA synthesis kit, with priming by a TRBC-specific oligonucleotide. All cDNA was treated with uracil-DNA glycosylase and then went through a first 18-cycle PCR with the universal primers M1SS and BC2_uni_R. For the original study's pipeline: For normalization, 1 million high-quality reads, each with a distinct molecular identifier, were randomly selected from each sample. Instead of being binned into consensus sequences, reads that shared molecular identifiers were thrown out. CDR3 identification, clonotype clustering and error correction used MiTCR with a Q25 quality threshold and the strictest error-elimination algorithm. A nonparametric unseen species model using Euler transformation provided a lower-bound estimate of total TCR beta diversity. TCRdb ran its own pipeline on the public reads, namely fastp trimming at Q25 and MiXCR clone calling, and kept in-frame beta chains. Each entry merges the rows of one CDR3 protein and shows their most common DNA and genes. V and J calls and clone size were set by TCRdb, not the authors. The sample table holds 600,000 or so distinct CDR3 sequences, of which approximately 30% were seen once. The top ten constitute around a sixth of the sample.

Ends trimmed: V by 6 bases, J by 6 bases; bases unmatched to a gene: 9. The CDR3 has 16 amino acids, counting the end cysteine and phenylalanine. Of the read, only the CDR3 DNA is kept; its 48 bases are in frame from base 1. The germline V gene encodes CDR1 MNHEY and CDR2 SVGAGI. Donors were 35 to 40 systemically healthy Caucasian individuals from Russia aged roughly 6 to 90 years. Roughly 11 milliliters of peripheral blood were drawn from each donor into EDTA-treated Vacutainer tubes. Ficoll-Paque density-gradient centrifugation was used to isolate PBMCs, with at least 6.5 million per sample. Trizol reagent was used to extract total RNA from the PBMCs, yielding at least 6 micrograms per sample. For every donor, flow cytometry on a PBMC aliquot measured the percentage of naive CD45RAhigh/CD27high T cells.

What was sequenced was blood. In this chain, TRBV6-5 is recombined with TRBJ2-1; 12 central nucleotides agree with TRBD1. The TCR sequence derives from a woman at least 80 years old in good health. The CDR3 in this case is CASRLTGTGGFNEQFF. The DNA sequence is as follows: TGTGCCAGCAGGCTAACCGGGACAGGGGGCTTCAATGAGCAGTTCTTC.